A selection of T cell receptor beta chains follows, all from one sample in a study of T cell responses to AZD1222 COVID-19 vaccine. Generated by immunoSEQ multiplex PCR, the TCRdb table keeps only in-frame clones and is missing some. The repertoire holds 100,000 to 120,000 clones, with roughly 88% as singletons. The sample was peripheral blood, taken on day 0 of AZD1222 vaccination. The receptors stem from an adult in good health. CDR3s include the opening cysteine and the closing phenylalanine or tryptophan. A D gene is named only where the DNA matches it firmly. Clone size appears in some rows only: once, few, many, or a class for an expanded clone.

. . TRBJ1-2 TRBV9 CASSVDPTEGGGGYTF TGTGCCAGCAGCGTAGACCCCACAGAGGGGGGTGGAGGCTACACCTTC
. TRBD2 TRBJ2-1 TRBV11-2 CASSPTGGDEQFF TGTGCCAGCAGCCCGACGGGGGGGGATGAGCAGTTCTTC
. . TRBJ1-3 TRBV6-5 CASSSPSGNTIYF TGTGCCAGCAGTTCCCCGTCTGGAAACACCATATATTTT
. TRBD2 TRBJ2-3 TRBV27 CASSPIGAGGRDTQYF TGTGCCAGCAGTCCAATCGGGGCGGGAGGCAGGGATACGCAGTATTTT
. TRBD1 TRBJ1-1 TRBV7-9 CASIATGPFAEAFF TGTGCCAGCATCGCGACAGGGCCGTTCGCTGAAGCTTTCTTT
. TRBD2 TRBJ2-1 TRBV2 CASSESASGGNEQFF TGTGCCAGCAGTGAATCGGCTAGCGGGGGGAATGAGCAGTTCTTC
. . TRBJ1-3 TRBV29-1 CSVATAGNTIYF TGCAGCGTCGCGACCGCGGGAAACACCATATATTTT
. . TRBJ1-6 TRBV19 CASSINWDFSNSPLHF TGTGCCAGTAGTATTAATTGGGATTTTAGTAATTCACCCCTCCACTTT
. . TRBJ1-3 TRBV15 CATSRGGGPFGNTIYF TGTGCCACCAGCAGAGGGGGGGGTCCCTTTGGAAACACCATATATTTT
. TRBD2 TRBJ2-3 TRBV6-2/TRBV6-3 CASRPLAGFPADTQYF TGTGCCAGCAGACCTTTAGCGGGATTTCCCGCAGATACGCAGTATTTT
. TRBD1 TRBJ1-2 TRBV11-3 CASSRGQAGGYTF TGTGCCAGCAGCCGTGGACAGGCTGGGGGCTACACCTTC
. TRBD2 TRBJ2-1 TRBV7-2 CASSPGGVAGASYNEQFF TGTGCCAGCAGCCCCGGGGGGGTGGCGGGAGCGTCCTACAATGAGCAGTTCTTC
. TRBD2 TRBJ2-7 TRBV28 CASSSPSSGAYEQYF TGTGCCAGCAGTTCTCCCTCTAGCGGCGCCTACGAGCAGTACTTC
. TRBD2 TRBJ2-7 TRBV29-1 CSVGLAGAISYEQYF TGCAGCGTTGGGCTAGCGGGAGCGATCTCCTACGAGCAGTACTTC
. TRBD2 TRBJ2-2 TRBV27 CASSPSGMTGELFF TGTGCCAGCAGTCCCAGCGGGATGACCGGGGAGCTGTTTTTT
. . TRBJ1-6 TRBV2 CASRSRGQGSPLHF TGTGCCAGCAGGAGCAGGGGACAAGGATCACCCCTCCACTTT
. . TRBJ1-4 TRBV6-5 CASSYRGGANEKLFF TGTGCCAGCAGTTACAGGGGGGGAGCTAATGAAAAACTGTTTTTT
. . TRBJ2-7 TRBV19 CASSMSTDSYEQYF TGTGCCAGTAGTATGTCGACGGATTCCTACGAGCAGTACTTC
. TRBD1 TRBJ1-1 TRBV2 CASSKGQVGGTEAFF TGTGCCAGCAGTAAAGGACAGGTGGGTGGCACTGAAGCTTTCTTT
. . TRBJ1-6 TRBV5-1 CASSLDAMEGSPLHF TGCGCCAGCAGCTTAGACGCGATGGAAGGTTCACCCCTCCACTTT
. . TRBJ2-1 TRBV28 CASSSSGVSYNEQFF TGTGCCAGCAGTTCTTCAGGGGTGTCCTACAATGAGCAGTTCTTC
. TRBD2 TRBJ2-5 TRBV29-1 CSLSGGPQETQYF TGCAGCTTGAGCGGGGGGCCCCAAGAGACCCAGTACTTC
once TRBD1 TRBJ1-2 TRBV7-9 CASSFGQGGYTF TGTGCCAGCAGCTTCGGACAGGGCGGCTACACCTTC
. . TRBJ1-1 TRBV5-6 CASSPSMNTEAFF TGTGCCAGCAGCCCGAGCATGAACACTGAAGCTTTCTTT
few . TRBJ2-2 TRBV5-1 CASSVERGGELFF TGCGCCAGCAGCGTGGAACGTGGCGGGGAGCTGTTTTTT
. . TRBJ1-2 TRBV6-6 CASILSQIDYGYTF TGTGCCAGCATCTTGAGCCAGATAGACTATGGCTACACCTTC
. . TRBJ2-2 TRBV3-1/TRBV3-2 CASSPFGLGELFF TGTGCCAGCAGCCCCTTCGGGTTGGGGGAGCTGTTTTTT
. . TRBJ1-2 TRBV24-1 CATSGSTGLGDYGYTF TGTGCCACCAGTGGATCCACCGGACTGGGAGACTATGGCTACACCTTC
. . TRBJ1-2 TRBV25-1 CAPQTETNYGYTF TGTGCCCCCCAGACCGAAACTAACTATGGCTACACCTTC
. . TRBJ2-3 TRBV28 CASSLWTGLAYTDTQYF TGTGCCAGCAGTTTATGGACTGGGCTAGCGTACACAGATACGCAGTATTTT
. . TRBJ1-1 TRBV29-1 CSLEGGGGTEAFF TGCAGCCTCGAAGGAGGTGGTGGCACTGAAGCTTTCTTT
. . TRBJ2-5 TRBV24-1 CATSDTRTGSQETQYF TGTGCCACCAGTGATACCCGGACCGGGAGCCAAGAGACCCAGTACTTC